This T cell receptor beta chain is drawn from a study of cytomegalovirus exposure and HLA in healthy donors. For this clone: Its antigen is as yet unknown.

Study results and caveats: It was shown in a later analysis that HLA-associated TCR beta chains were more clonally expanded than other, equally common chains. Later analysis demonstrated an association between a missense DCLRE1C variant and TCR beta V- and J-gene trimming. There were under 200 TCR beta chains listed as cytomegalovirus-associated. In a later analysis, several top co-occurrence clusters appeared linked to parvovirus B19, influenza, CMV and Epstein-Barr virus.

Per the germline V gene, CDR1 is MNHNY and CDR2 is SVGAGI (reference sequence). The CDR3 has 16 amino acids. Deletions cut 2 bases from V and 1 base from J, with 15 bases between. The primer mix had 60 Vbeta and 13 Jbeta primers. Clones were read by immunoSEQ multiplex PCR, and TCRdb kept only the in-frame ones, dropping some. The sample consists of under 300,000 clones, roughly 81% of them appearing once. The rearrangement links TRBV6-6 to TRBJ2-7, with a tentative D call TRBD2 (6 bases). The TCR sequence derives from a middle-aged woman in good health and CMV-seropositive. Input material: PBMCs. This chain's CDR3 is CASSYAPGLPSYEQYF. Here the CDR3 DNA reads TGTGCCAGCAGTTACGCGCCGGGACTCCCATCCTACGAGCAGTACTTC.